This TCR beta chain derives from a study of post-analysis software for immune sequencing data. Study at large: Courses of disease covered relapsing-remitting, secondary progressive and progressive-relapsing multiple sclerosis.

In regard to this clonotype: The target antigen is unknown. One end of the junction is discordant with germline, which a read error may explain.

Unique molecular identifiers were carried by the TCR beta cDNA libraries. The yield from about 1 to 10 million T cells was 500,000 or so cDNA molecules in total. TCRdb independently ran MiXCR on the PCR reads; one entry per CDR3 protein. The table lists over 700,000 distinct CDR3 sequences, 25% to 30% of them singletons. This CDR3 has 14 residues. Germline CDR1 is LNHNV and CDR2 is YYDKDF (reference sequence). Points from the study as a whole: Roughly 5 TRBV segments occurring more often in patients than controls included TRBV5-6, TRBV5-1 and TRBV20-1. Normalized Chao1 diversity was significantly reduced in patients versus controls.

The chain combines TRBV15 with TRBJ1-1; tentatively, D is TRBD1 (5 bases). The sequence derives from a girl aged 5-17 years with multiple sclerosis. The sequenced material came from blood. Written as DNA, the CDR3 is TGTGCCACCTGCAGGGCCCCAGGGTGGGGGGAAGCTTTCTTT. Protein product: CATCRAPGWGEAFF.